This record concerns one T cell receptor beta chain sequence. Antigen: not known. It was with 60 Vbeta and 13 Jbeta primers that the PCR ran. Sequenced by immunoSEQ multiplex PCR; TCRdb stores in-frame clones only, minus some. The profile shows about 130,000 clones, roughly 85% of them singletons. The data originate from a study of cytomegalovirus exposure and HLA in healthy donors. These donors counted as nominally healthy when sampled, but unrecorded immune exposures were likely. The study's findings and limits: A missense variant in DCLRE1C was later tied to TCR beta V- and J-gene trimming. Cytomegalovirus-associated status was assigned to approximately 160 TCR beta chains.

The CDR3 covers 11 residues. Germline V lookup: CDR1 MDHEN, CDR2 SYDVKM. Deletions cut 11 bases from V and 6 bases from J, with 13 bases between. This receptor was identified in a woman aged 35 to 49 in good health and CMV-seropositive. The rearrangement joins TRBV28 to TRBJ1-2; D is uncertain. The sample taken for sequencing was PBMCs. In DNA, the CDR3 is TGTGCCCCCCGACGGGGAAATGGCTACACCTTC. Residues: CAPRRGNGYTF.